A selection of T cell receptor beta chains follows, all from one sample in a study of shared clonotypes between healthy human individuals. The method was immunoSEQ multiplex PCR; TCRdb's version includes in-frame clones alone and lacks a portion of them. The repertoire holds under 750,000 clones, with around 77% as singletons. The source material was memory CD4+ T cells sorted from blood. These receptors came from a woman aged 25 to 45 in good health. Each CDR3 is given with its conserved first and last residue. D genes are given only for firm matches. Size is stated for part of the rows, as once, few or many counts, or as a class when the clone is expanded.

V: TRBV28; D: NA; J: TRBJ2-2; size: NA; DNA: TGTGCCAGCAAGGCAGCCTCCCTCTCCGGGGAGCTGTTTTTT; CDR3: CASKAASLSGELFF
V: TRBV28; D: NA; J: TRBJ1-5; size: few; DNA: TGTGCCAGCGGAGGGGGATATCAGCCCCAGCATTTT; CDR3: CASGGGYQPQHF
V: TRBV5-6; D: TRBD2; J: TRBJ2-3; size: NA; DNA: TGTGCCAGCAGCCTACTAGCGGTTAGCACAGATACGCAGTATTTT; CDR3: CASSLLAVSTDTQYF
V: TRBV7-2; D: NA; J: TRBJ2-1; size: once; DNA: TGTGCCAGCAGCCCATTCCGGGACGAGCAGTTCTTC; CDR3: CASSPFRDEQFF
V: TRBV27; D: NA; J: TRBJ2-2; size: few; DNA: TGTGCCAGCAGTTCGGGACGTCACGGGGAGCTGTTTTTT; CDR3: CASSSGRHGELFF
V: TRBV5-8; D: TRBD1; J: TRBJ1-1; size: NA; DNA: TGTGCCAGCAGCTCCGACCGGGGACAGGGATATGCTGAAGCTTTCTTT; CDR3: CASSSDRGQGYAEAFF
V: TRBV7-9; D: NA; J: TRBJ2-7; size: few; DNA: TGTGCCAGCAGCTCCGCCCTAGACGAGCAGTACTTC; CDR3: CASSSALDEQYF
V: TRBV4-1; D: TRBD1; J: TRBJ2-5; size: few; DNA: TGCGCCAGCAGCCCGACAGGGTCTAGAGAGACCCAGTACTTC; CDR3: CASSPTGSRETQYF
V: TRBV11-2; D: TRBD2; J: TRBJ2-1; size: NA; DNA: TGTGCCAGCAGCCCGGGACTAGCGGGTGGGAATGAGCAGTTCTTC; CDR3: CASSPGLAGGNEQFF
V: TRBV15; D: NA; J: TRBJ1-1; size: NA; DNA: TGTGCCACCAGCATGGGAGGGTTTAACACTGAAGCTTTCTTT; CDR3: CATSMGGFNTEAFF
V: TRBV5-1; D: NA; J: TRBJ2-1; size: many; DNA: TGCGCCAGCAGCTTGGTAGGACATCCCTCTGATGAGCAGTTCTTC; CDR3: CASSLVGHPSDEQFF
V: TRBV7-9; D: NA; J: TRBJ2-1; size: NA; DNA: TGTGCCAGCAGCTTAGGTGAATACGAGGAGCAGTTCTTC; CDR3: CASSLGEYEEQFF
V: TRBV27; D: TRBD2; J: TRBJ2-5; size: NA; DNA: TGTGCCAGCAGTTTAGCTAGCGGGAGCACAGAGACCCAGTACTTC; CDR3: CASSLASGSTETQYF